This record covers a single T cell receptor beta chain. No antigen is known for it. The data are from a study of T cells in tuberculosis. The table came from immunoSEQ multiplex PCR; TCRdb's copy has only in-frame clones and leaves some out. Of 25,000 to 35,000 clones in the sample, approximately 93% are singletons; the top ten hold under 9.5%. Study findings and constraints: Active tuberculosis cases were adults; controls were adolescents. Active tuberculosis alpha repertoires lay closer to GMM-specific TCRs than controls'.

The V end was cut by 6 bases, the J end by 2 bases, with 10 bases between. This CDR3 contains 14 residues. The germline gives CDR1 MNHNS, CDR2 SASEGT. Each clinical donor contributed on average around 92,000 T cells from unsorted cryopreserved PBMC. The sample taken for sequencing was PBMCs. This chain links TRBV6-1 with TRBJ2-2, with D tentatively TRBD1 (6 bases). The sequence was obtained from a donor aged 5-35 years with latent tuberculosis or without tuberculosis infection. As DNA, the CDR3 is TGTGCCAGCAGGGGGACACCCAACACCGGGGAGCTGTTTTTT. As protein: CASRGTPNTGELFF.